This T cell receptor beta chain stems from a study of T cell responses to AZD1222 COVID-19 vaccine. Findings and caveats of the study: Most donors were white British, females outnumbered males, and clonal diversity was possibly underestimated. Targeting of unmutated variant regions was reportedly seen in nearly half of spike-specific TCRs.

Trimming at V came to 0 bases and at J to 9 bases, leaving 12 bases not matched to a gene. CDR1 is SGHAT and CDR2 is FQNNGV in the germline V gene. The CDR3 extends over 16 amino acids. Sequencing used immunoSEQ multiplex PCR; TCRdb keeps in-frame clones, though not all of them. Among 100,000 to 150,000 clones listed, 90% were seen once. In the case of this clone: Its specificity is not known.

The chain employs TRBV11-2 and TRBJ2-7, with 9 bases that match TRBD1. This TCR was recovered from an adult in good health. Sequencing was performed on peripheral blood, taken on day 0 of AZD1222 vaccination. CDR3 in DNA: TGTGCCAGCAGCTTAGACGGGACAGGGAGCCTACGAGGGCAGTACTTC. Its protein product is CASSLDGTGSLRGQYF.